This is a list of T cell receptor beta chains from one sample in a study of blood T cell repertoires in COVID-19. The assay was immunoSEQ multiplex PCR, and TCRdb's table has in-frame clones only and misses some. The sample has hundreds of thousands of clones, approximately 82% seen once. Sequenced sample: peripheral blood. These receptors were taken from a woman older than 75 with acute or convalescent COVID-19. CDR3s include the opening cysteine and the closing phenylalanine or tryptophan. A D gene is named only where the DNA matches it firmly. Expanded clones are given a class, and other clones once, few, many or no size at all.

j_call: TRBJ2-1
clone_size: once
d_call: TRBD2
v_call: TRBV27
cdr3_nt: TGTGCCAGCAGTTTATCACTAGCGTTCATCAATGAGCAGTTCTTC
cdr3_aa: CASSLSLAFINEQFF

j_call: TRBJ2-5
clone_size: NA
d_call: TRBD1
v_call: TRBV18
cdr3_nt: TGTGCCAGCTCTATGACAGGGGCAGGAGAGACCCAGTACTTC
cdr3_aa: CASSMTGAGETQYF

j_call: TRBJ2-4
clone_size: NA
d_call: NA
v_call: TRBV7-6
cdr3_nt: TGTGCCAGCAGCGCAGGGGGAGGCAGCCTAGCCAAAAACATTCAGTACTTC
cdr3_aa: CASSAGGGSLAKNIQYF

j_call: TRBJ2-1
clone_size: NA
d_call: TRBD1
v_call: TRBV27
cdr3_nt: TGTGCCAGCAGCACCGGGACAGGGGATGAGCAGTTCTTC
cdr3_aa: CASSTGTGDEQFF

j_call: TRBJ2-5
clone_size: NA
d_call: NA
v_call: TRBV20-1
cdr3_nt: TGCAGTGCTAGCGCGGAGGGGACCCAGTACTTC
cdr3_aa: CSASAEGTQYF

j_call: TRBJ2-7
clone_size: NA
d_call: NA
v_call: TRBV5-8
cdr3_nt: TGTGCCAGCAGCTTGACAGGGCCGACCTACGAGCAGTACTTC
cdr3_aa: CASSLTGPTYEQYF

j_call: TRBJ1-6
clone_size: many
d_call: TRBD1
v_call: TRBV2
cdr3_nt: TGTGCCAGCAGTGATACGACAGGGGCGGGGTCACCCCTCCACTTT
cdr3_aa: CASSDTTGAGSPLHF

j_call: TRBJ1-2
clone_size: NA
d_call: TRBD1
v_call: TRBV6-4
cdr3_nt: TGTGCCAGCAAAATGAGCGGACAGGGTGGTAACTATGGCTACACCTTC
cdr3_aa: CASKMSGQGGNYGYTF

j_call: TRBJ2-5
clone_size: NA
d_call: NA
v_call: TRBV6-5
cdr3_nt: TGTGCCAGCAGTTACAGTTTGACAGCACAAGAGACCCAGTACTTC
cdr3_aa: CASSYSLTAQETQYF

j_call: TRBJ2-7
clone_size: NA
d_call: NA
v_call: TRBV7-8
cdr3_nt: TGTGCCAGCAGCTTAGCGCCGGTGGCGGGAAGGGCCTACGAGCAGTACTTC
cdr3_aa: CASSLAPVAGRAYEQYF

j_call: TRBJ2-7
clone_size: NA
d_call: NA
v_call: TRBV7-4
cdr3_nt: TGTGCCAGCATTCAGGTTGCCTACGAGCAGTACTTC
cdr3_aa: CASIQVAYEQYF

j_call: TRBJ2-7
clone_size: NA
d_call: NA
v_call: TRBV7-2
cdr3_nt: TGTGCCAGCAGCTTAGTGGCTAGCAGCATCTACGAGCAGTACTTC
cdr3_aa: CASSLVASSIYEQYF

j_call: TRBJ1-3
clone_size: NA
d_call: NA
v_call: TRBV6-6
cdr3_nt: TGTGCCAGCAGTCGCGGGACTGCTGACGGAAACACCATATATTTT
cdr3_aa: CASSRGTADGNTIYF

j_call: TRBJ2-5
clone_size: NA
d_call: NA
v_call: TRBV4-2
cdr3_nt: TGTGCCAGCAGCCAAGATGGGCTAGTCCCTGGAGGGGAGACCCAGTACTTC
cdr3_aa: CASSQDGLVPGGETQYF

j_call: TRBJ2-1
clone_size: NA
d_call: NA
v_call: TRBV25-1
cdr3_nt: TGTGCCAGCGTAGGGGGGGGGCACAATGAGCAGTTCTTC
cdr3_aa: CASVGGGHNEQFF

j_call: TRBJ1-1
clone_size: few
d_call: NA
v_call: TRBV11-2
cdr3_nt: TGTGCCAGCAGCCAATACACTGAAGCTTTCTTT
cdr3_aa: CASSQYTEAFF

j_call: TRBJ2-7
clone_size: NA
d_call: NA
v_call: TRBV19
cdr3_nt: TGTGCCAGTAGTATATATCTGGCCGACTACGAGCAGTACTTC
cdr3_aa: CASSIYLADYEQYF

j_call: TRBJ1-1
clone_size: NA
d_call: NA
v_call: TRBV6-6
cdr3_nt: TGTGCCAGCAGTCAACTGCGGGGTGAAGCTTTCTTT
cdr3_aa: CASSQLRGEAFF

j_call: TRBJ2-5
clone_size: few
d_call: TRBD2
v_call: TRBV11-2
cdr3_nt: TGTGCCAGCAGCCGACGAGGTCGGACTAGCGGGAAAGAGACCCAGTACTTC
cdr3_aa: CASSRRGRTSGKETQYF

j_call: TRBJ2-1
clone_size: NA
d_call: TRBD2
v_call: TRBV28
cdr3_nt: TGTGCCAGCGTAATGGGCGGGGGGTCCTACAATGAGCAGTTCTTC
cdr3_aa: CASVMGGGSYNEQFF

j_call: TRBJ1-2
clone_size: few
d_call: TRBD1
v_call: TRBV28
cdr3_nt: TGTGCCAGCGTCCGGGACAGTCTTTATGGCTACACCTTC
cdr3_aa: CASVRDSLYGYTF

j_call: TRBJ1-5
clone_size: NA
d_call: NA
v_call: TRBV21-1
cdr3_nt: TGTGCCAGCAGCGAATGGTGGAGACGAGGTAGCAATCAGCCCCAGCATTTT
cdr3_aa: CASSEWWRRGSNQPQHF

j_call: TRBJ1-2
clone_size: NA
d_call: TRBD1
v_call: TRBV7-9
cdr3_nt: TGTGCCAGCAGCTTAGAGGACAGGGTGTATGGCTACACCTTC
cdr3_aa: CASSLEDRVYGYTF

j_call: TRBJ2-1
clone_size: NA
d_call: TRBD1
v_call: TRBV5-1
cdr3_nt: TGCGCCAGCAGCTTGGGGCAGGGGGCTTACAATGAGCAGTTCTTC
cdr3_aa: CASSLGQGAYNEQFF

j_call: TRBJ1-1
clone_size: NA
d_call: NA
v_call: TRBV3-1/TRBV3-2
cdr3_nt: TGTGCCAGCAGCCAACAAGCGGTGAACACTGAAGCTTTCTTT
cdr3_aa: CASSQQAVNTEAFF

j_call: TRBJ2-5
clone_size: NA
d_call: NA
v_call: TRBV11-3
cdr3_nt: TGTGCCAGCAGCTTACGGCGGCAAGAGACCCAGTACTTC
cdr3_aa: CASSLRRQETQYF

j_call: TRBJ2-7
clone_size: few
d_call: TRBD2
v_call: TRBV29-1
cdr3_nt: TGCAGCGTTACATTAGCGGGATTAACGTACTTC
cdr3_aa: CSVTLAGLTYF

j_call: TRBJ2-1
clone_size: NA
d_call: TRBD2
v_call: TRBV5-4
cdr3_nt: TGTGCCAGCAGCTTAGGCGCGGGAGGGCTCTACAATGAGCAGTTCTTC
cdr3_aa: CASSLGAGGLYNEQFF

j_call: TRBJ1-2
clone_size: NA
d_call: TRBD1
v_call: TRBV5-6
cdr3_nt: TGTGCCAGCAGCCGAGGGGGGACAGGGGCCTTTAACTATGGCTACACCTTC
cdr3_aa: CASSRGGTGAFNYGYTF

j_call: TRBJ2-3
clone_size: NA
d_call: NA
v_call: TRBV11-3
cdr3_nt: TGTGCCAGCAGCGTCCAGGGGAAGGCGACAGATACGCAGTATTTT
cdr3_aa: CASSVQGKATDTQYF

j_call: TRBJ2-2
clone_size: NA
d_call: TRBD1
v_call: TRBV29-1
cdr3_nt: TGCAGCGGGAGACAGGGGGCCACCACCGGGGAGCTGTTTTTT
cdr3_aa: CSGRQGATTGELFF

j_call: TRBJ2-2
clone_size: NA
d_call: TRBD2
v_call: TRBV18
cdr3_nt: TGTGCCAGCTCACCACAACTAGCGGGGAACACCGGGGAGCTGTTTTTT
cdr3_aa: CASSPQLAGNTGELFF

j_call: TRBJ1-1
clone_size: once
d_call: TRBD1
v_call: TRBV6-4
cdr3_nt: TGTGCCAGCAGTTCTCTACCGGGACAGGGGGTAGCTGAAGCTTTCTTT
cdr3_aa: CASSSLPGQGVAEAFF

j_call: TRBJ2-1
clone_size: once
d_call: TRBD2
v_call: TRBV7-9
cdr3_nt: TGTGCCAGCAGCTTAGCGCGGCTAGCGGGAGAGGGGTACAATGAGCAGTTCTTC
cdr3_aa: CASSLARLAGEGYNEQFF

j_call: TRBJ2-1
clone_size: NA
d_call: TRBD2
v_call: TRBV14
cdr3_nt: TGTGCCAGCAGCCAATCGGGGGGGCGTTACAATGAGCAGTTCTTC
cdr3_aa: CASSQSGGRYNEQFF